This T cell receptor (beta chain) was identified during a study of CD8 T cells in Susac syndrome. Broader study findings: The study's TCR sequencing and HLA analysis covered a relatively small number of individuals, and the study acknowledged this.

In the case of this clonotype: Its antigen is currently unknown.

V was pared by 6 bases and J by 3 bases, with 4 bases of the junction left unmatched. The length of the CDR3 is 15 residues. Germline CDR1 is ENHRY and CDR2 is SYGVKD. RNA was extracted with the RNeasy kit, and a quantity of 0.5 to 1 ug was reverse transcribed using random hexamers. MiXCR was run by TCRdb on the immunoSEQ multiplex PCR reads, yielding one entry per CDR3 protein. The table lists approximately 120,000 distinct CDR3 sequences, 90% to 95% of them singletons. High-throughput TCR beta sequencing covered peripheral CD8+ and CD4+ T cells. As controls, healthy donors matched for age and sex were used.

The rearrangement uses TRBV10-3 and TRBJ2-2, with TRBD2 matching 10 bases. The sample taken for sequencing was CD4+ T cells from PBMCs. The sequence derives from a human donor in good health. The CDR3 sequence is CAISYGTSDTGELFF. CDR3 sequence (DNA): TGTGCCATCAGCTACGGGACTAGCGACACCGGGGAGCTGTTTTTT.